The rows below give T cell receptor beta chains drawn from one sample of a study of blood T cell repertoires in COVID-19. Libraries were prepared by immunoSEQ multiplex PCR; TCRdb keeps only in-frame clonotypes and omits some of them. The sample consists of about 42,000 clones, 80% to 90% of them appearing once. The specimen was peripheral blood. Receptors were obtained from a human donor in a cohort sampled during active COVID-19. Both conserved end residues are part of each CDR3. The D gene is left open where the match is weak. Clone size is stated in some rows and not others, as once, few, many or a class when expanded.

len: 13
d_gene: TRBD1
abundance: NA
j_gene: TRBJ1-1
v_gene: TRBV5-6
CDR3aa: CASSRDRGTEAFF
CDR3nt: TGTGCCAGCAGCCGGGACAGAGGTACTGAAGCTTTCTTT

len: 12
d_gene: NA
abundance: NA
j_gene: TRBJ2-2
v_gene: TRBV28
CDR3aa: CASSLIAGELFF
CDR3nt: TGTGCCAGCAGTTTAATCGCGGGGGAGCTGTTTTTT

len: 15
d_gene: NA
abundance: NA
j_gene: TRBJ1-2
v_gene: TRBV6-5
CDR3aa: CASSSESLGLVGYTF
CDR3nt: TGTGCCAGCAGTTCGGAGTCCCTAGGTTTGGTTGGCTACACCTTC

len: 16
d_gene: NA
abundance: NA
j_gene: TRBJ2-2
v_gene: TRBV5-4
CDR3aa: CASSWGGRTKTGELFF
CDR3nt: TGTGCCAGCAGCTGGGGGGGGCGTACCAAGACCGGGGAGCTGTTTTTT

len: 17
d_gene: NA
abundance: NA
j_gene: TRBJ2-7
v_gene: TRBV2
CDR3aa: CASSDRSSVIAPYEQYF
CDR3nt: TGTGCCAGCAGTGACCGGTCGTCCGTAATTGCTCCCTACGAGCAGTACTTC

len: 13
d_gene: NA
abundance: NA
j_gene: TRBJ2-6
v_gene: TRBV7-9
CDR3aa: CASSREGANVLTF
CDR3nt: TGTGCCAGCAGCCGAGAAGGGGCCAACGTCCTGACTTTC

len: 16
d_gene: TRBD2
abundance: NA
j_gene: TRBJ2-3
v_gene: TRBV7-2
CDR3aa: CASSTERGGWGDTQYF
CDR3nt: TGTGCCAGCAGCACCGAGCGGGGGGGCTGGGGAGATACGCAGTATTTT

len: 14
d_gene: TRBD1
abundance: NA
j_gene: TRBJ1-1
v_gene: TRBV30
CDR3aa: CAFWTGRVNTEAFF
CDR3nt: TGTGCCTTTTGGACAGGGAGGGTGAACACTGAAGCTTTCTTT

len: 13
d_gene: TRBD1
abundance: few
j_gene: TRBJ2-2
v_gene: TRBV19
CDR3aa: CASSTTGAGELFF
CDR3nt: TGTGCCAGTAGTACAACAGGGGCCGGGGAGCTGTTTTTT

len: 14
d_gene: TRBD2
abundance: NA
j_gene: TRBJ2-7
v_gene: TRBV6-6
CDR3aa: CASSYFSGGYEQYF
CDR3nt: TGTGCCAGCAGTTACTTTAGCGGGGGTTACGAGCAGTACTTC

len: 16
d_gene: NA
abundance: NA
j_gene: TRBJ1-2
v_gene: TRBV2
CDR3aa: CASSTHRDTLNYGYTF
CDR3nt: TGTGCCAGCAGCACACACCGGGACACGTTAAACTATGGCTACACCTTC

len: 16
d_gene: TRBD1
abundance: few
j_gene: TRBJ2-2
v_gene: TRBV7-2
CDR3aa: CASSKMGQGSTGELFF
CDR3nt: TGTGCCAGCAGCAAAATGGGACAGGGAAGTACCGGGGAGCTGTTTTTT

len: 16
d_gene: TRBD2
abundance: NA
j_gene: TRBJ2-1
v_gene: TRBV5-4
CDR3aa: CASSSRVAGLWDEQFF
CDR3nt: TGTGCCAGCAGCTCCCGGGTAGCGGGGCTGTGGGATGAGCAGTTCTTC

len: 13
d_gene: NA
abundance: NA
j_gene: TRBJ1-2
v_gene: TRBV2
CDR3aa: CASSGQLNYGYTF
CDR3nt: TGTGCCAGCAGCGGACAGCTGAACTATGGCTACACCTTC

len: 13
d_gene: TRBD1
abundance: NA
j_gene: TRBJ1-5
v_gene: TRBV19
CDR3aa: CASSRTGEQPQHF
CDR3nt: TGTGCCAGTTCAAGGACAGGGGAGCAGCCCCAGCATTTT

len: 16
d_gene: TRBD2
abundance: NA
j_gene: TRBJ2-2
v_gene: TRBV7-6
CDR3aa: CASSFGGRANTGELFF
CDR3nt: TGTGCCAGCAGCTTTGGCGGGAGGGCTAACACCGGGGAGCTGTTTTTT

len: 14
d_gene: NA
abundance: NA
j_gene: TRBJ2-7
v_gene: TRBV19
CDR3aa: CASSNLGRDSEQYF
CDR3nt: TGTGCCAGTAGTAATCTAGGTCGGGATTCAGAGCAGTACTTC

len: 16
d_gene: NA
abundance: NA
j_gene: TRBJ1-2
v_gene: TRBV5-6
CDR3aa: CASSLGSVRGGDGYTF
CDR3nt: TGTGCCAGCAGCTTGGGTTCAGTAAGGGGAGGCGATGGCTACACCTTC

len: 15
d_gene: NA
abundance: once
j_gene: TRBJ1-2
v_gene: TRBV5-4
CDR3aa: CASSLVLQTNYGYTF
CDR3nt: TGTGCCAGCAGCTTGGTTCTACAGACTAACTATGGCTACACCTTC

len: 14
d_gene: NA
abundance: once
j_gene: TRBJ2-1
v_gene: TRBV4-2
CDR3aa: CASSQAGAYNEQFF
CDR3nt: TGTGCCAGCAGCCAAGCCGGAGCCTACAATGAGCAGTTCTTC

len: 15
d_gene: TRBD2
abundance: NA
j_gene: TRBJ2-7
v_gene: TRBV3-1/TRBV3-2
CDR3aa: CASSPLAGGSVEQYF
CDR3nt: TGTGCCAGCAGCCCCCTAGCGGGAGGGTCTGTCGAGCAGTACTTC

len: 15
d_gene: TRBD1
abundance: once
j_gene: TRBJ2-3
v_gene: TRBV5-1
CDR3aa: CASSLGQGVPDTQYF
CDR3nt: TGCGCCAGCAGTCTAGGACAGGGGGTGCCAGATACGCAGTATTTT

len: 14
d_gene: TRBD2
abundance: NA
j_gene: TRBJ2-5
v_gene: TRBV7-9
CDR3aa: CASSLASGSETQYF
CDR3nt: TGTGCCAGCAGCTTAGCTAGCGGGAGTGAGACCCAGTACTTC

len: 13
d_gene: TRBD1
abundance: NA
j_gene: TRBJ1-1
v_gene: TRBV2
CDR3aa: CASRPDRGGLAFF
CDR3nt: TGTGCCAGCAGACCAGACAGGGGCGGGTTAGCTTTCTTT

len: 12
d_gene: TRBD1
abundance: few
j_gene: TRBJ1-4
v_gene: TRBV18
CDR3aa: CASSWTGLELFF
CDR3nt: TGTGCCAGCTCGTGGACAGGGTTAGAACTGTTTTTT

len: 15
d_gene: NA
abundance: NA
j_gene: TRBJ2-2
v_gene: TRBV3-1/TRBV3-2
CDR3aa: CASSQDLGGTGELFF
CDR3nt: TGTGCCAGCAGCCAAGATCTTGGGGGGACCGGGGAGCTGTTTTTT

len: 18
d_gene: TRBD2
abundance: NA
j_gene: TRBJ2-1
v_gene: TRBV15
CDR3aa: CATSRAASGRVRVSEQFF
CDR3nt: TGTGCCACCAGCAGAGCTGCTAGCGGGAGGGTCAGGGTATCTGAGCAGTTCTTC

len: 13
d_gene: NA
abundance: few
j_gene: TRBJ1-3
v_gene: TRBV5-1
CDR3aa: CASSLDSGNTIYF
CDR3nt: TGCGCCAGCAGCTTGGACAGCGGAAACACCATATATTTT

len: 13
d_gene: NA
abundance: NA
j_gene: TRBJ1-2
v_gene: TRBV2
CDR3aa: CASSGGQVYGYTF
CDR3nt: TGTGCCAGCAGTGGGGGACAAGTCTATGGCTACACCTTC

len: 15
d_gene: NA
abundance: NA
j_gene: TRBJ2-1
v_gene: TRBV7-8
CDR3aa: CASSFGQPTYNEQFF
CDR3nt: TGTGCCAGCAGCTTCGGACAGCCAACTTACAATGAGCAGTTCTTC

len: 15
d_gene: NA
abundance: NA
j_gene: TRBJ1-1
v_gene: TRBV9
CDR3aa: CASSIDSTGNTEAFF
CDR3nt: TGTGCCAGCAGCATAGATTCAACAGGGAACACTGAAGCTTTCTTT

len: 18
d_gene: TRBD2
abundance: once
j_gene: TRBJ2-3
v_gene: TRBV2
CDR3aa: CASIKRESAPIHTDTQYF
CDR3nt: TGTGCCAGCATAAAGCGGGAATCCGCTCCCATACACACAGATACGCAGTATTTT

len: 16
d_gene: TRBD1
abundance: NA
j_gene: TRBJ1-4
v_gene: TRBV5-1
CDR3aa: CASSPIVGTGVEKLFF
CDR3nt: TGCGCCAGCAGCCCCATCGTCGGGACAGGGGTCGAAAAACTGTTTTTT

len: 13
d_gene: TRBD1
abundance: NA
j_gene: TRBJ2-7
v_gene: TRBV5-6
CDR3aa: CASSSRDSYEQYF
CDR3nt: TGTGCCAGCAGCTCCCGGGACAGCTACGAGCAGTACTTC

len: 15
d_gene: NA
abundance: NA
j_gene: TRBJ1-2
v_gene: TRBV5-4
CDR3aa: CASSLGLTGNYGYTF
CDR3nt: TGTGCCAGCAGCTTGGGATTGACGGGGAACTATGGCTACACCTTC

len: 15
d_gene: TRBD1
abundance: NA
j_gene: TRBJ2-7
v_gene: TRBV6-5
CDR3aa: CASTSPQTGASEQYF
CDR3nt: TGTGCCAGCACCAGTCCCCAGACAGGGGCTAGCGAGCAGTACTTC

len: 11
d_gene: NA
abundance: NA
j_gene: TRBJ2-5
v_gene: TRBV29-1
CDR3aa: CSVSHGETQYF
CDR3nt: TGCAGCGTTAGTCACGGAGAGACCCAGTACTTC

len: 17
d_gene: TRBD1
abundance: NA
j_gene: TRBJ1-2
v_gene: TRBV27
CDR3aa: CASSSGQSLPNNYGYTF
CDR3nt: TGTGCCAGCAGTTCGGGACAGAGCCTACCCAATAACTATGGCTACACCTTC

len: 14
d_gene: NA
abundance: NA
j_gene: TRBJ2-3
v_gene: TRBV4-1
CDR3aa: CASSQDRGIDTQYF
CDR3nt: TGCGCCAGCAGCCAAGATAGAGGGATAGATACGCAGTATTTT

len: 11
d_gene: NA
abundance: NA
j_gene: TRBJ2-7
v_gene: TRBV29-1
CDR3aa: CSGIKRGEQYF
CDR3nt: TGCAGCGGTATAAAGAGAGGCGAGCAGTACTTC

len: 15
d_gene: NA
abundance: NA
j_gene: TRBJ1-1
v_gene: TRBV3-1/TRBV3-2
CDR3aa: CASSPRAHMNTEAFF
CDR3nt: TGTGCCAGCAGCCCGCGGGCACACATGAACACTGAAGCTTTCTTT

len: 17
d_gene: TRBD2
abundance: once
j_gene: TRBJ2-1
v_gene: TRBV4-1
CDR3aa: CASSPYPAGTRYNEQFF
CDR3nt: TGCGCCAGCAGCCCCTACCCAGCCGGGACTAGGTACAATGAGCAGTTCTTC